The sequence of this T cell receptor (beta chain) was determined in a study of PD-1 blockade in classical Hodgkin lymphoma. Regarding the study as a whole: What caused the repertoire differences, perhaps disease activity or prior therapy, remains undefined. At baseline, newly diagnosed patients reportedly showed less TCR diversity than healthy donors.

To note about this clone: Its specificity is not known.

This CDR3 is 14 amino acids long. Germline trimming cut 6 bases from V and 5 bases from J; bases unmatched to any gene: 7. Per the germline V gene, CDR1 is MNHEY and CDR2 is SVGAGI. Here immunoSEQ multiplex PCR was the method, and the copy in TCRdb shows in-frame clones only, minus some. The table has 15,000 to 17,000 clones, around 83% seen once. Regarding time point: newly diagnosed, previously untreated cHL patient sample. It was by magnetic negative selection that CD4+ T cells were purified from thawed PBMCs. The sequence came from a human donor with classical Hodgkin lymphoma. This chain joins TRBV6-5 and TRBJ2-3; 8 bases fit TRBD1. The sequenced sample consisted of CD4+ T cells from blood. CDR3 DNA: TGTGCCAGCAGCCCAGGGGGCAGTGTAGATACGCAGTATTTT. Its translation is CASSPGGSVDTQYF.